The source of this TCR beta chain is a study of blood T cell repertoires in COVID-19. Germline CDR1 and CDR2: SGDLS and YYNGEE. The CDR3 runs to 14 residues. The ends lost 4 bases at V and 5 bases at J; junction bases unmatched: 7. Assay: immunoSEQ multiplex PCR; the TCRdb copy retains only in-frame clones and omits some. The table lists 130,000 or so clones, approximately 85% of them singletons. The TCR comes from a human donor in a cohort sampled during active COVID-19. This chain connects TRBV9 to TRBJ2-7; 9 nucleotides align to TRBD1. The sequencing sample was made of peripheral blood. CDR3 in amino acids: CASSRDRDPHEQYF. The CDR3, as DNA: TGTGCCAGCAGCCGGGACAGGGATCCCCACGAGCAGTACTTC.